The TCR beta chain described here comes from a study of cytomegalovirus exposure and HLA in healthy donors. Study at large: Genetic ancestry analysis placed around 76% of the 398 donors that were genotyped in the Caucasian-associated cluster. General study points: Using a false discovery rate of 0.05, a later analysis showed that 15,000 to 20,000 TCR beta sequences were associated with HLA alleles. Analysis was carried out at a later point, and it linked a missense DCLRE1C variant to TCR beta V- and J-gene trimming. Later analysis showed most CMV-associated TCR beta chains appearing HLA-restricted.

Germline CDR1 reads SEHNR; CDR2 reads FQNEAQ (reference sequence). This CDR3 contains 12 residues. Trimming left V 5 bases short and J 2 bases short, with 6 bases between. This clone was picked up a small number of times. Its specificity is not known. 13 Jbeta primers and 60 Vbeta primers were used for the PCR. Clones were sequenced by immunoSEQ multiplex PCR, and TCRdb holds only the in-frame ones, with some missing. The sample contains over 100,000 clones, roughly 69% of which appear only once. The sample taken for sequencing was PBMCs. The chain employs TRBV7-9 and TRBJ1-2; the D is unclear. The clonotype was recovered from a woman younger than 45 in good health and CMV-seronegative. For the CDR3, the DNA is TGTGCCAGCAGCGCGCAAAACTATGGCTACACCTTC. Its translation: CASSAQNYGYTF.